These 4 T cell receptor beta chains came from one sample sequenced in a study of chemoradiotherapy in HPV16-positive cancers. This table comes from immunoSEQ multiplex PCR, and its TCRdb copy is limited to in-frame clones, with some not included. The repertoire holds 500 to 650 clones, with about four fifths as singletons. Sequencing was performed on tumor tissue, taken from a patient who underwent chemoradiotherapy. The source of these receptors is a human donor with HPV-associated anogenital cancer.

Concerning this clone: An end of the junction does not agree with germline; a read error may underlie this. V and J are TRBV29-1 and TRBJ1-4, with D possibly matching TRBD1 (5 bases). The CDR3 contains 12 residues. Germline CDR1 reads SQVTM; CDR2 reads ANQGSEA. The chain's CDR3 is CSVGDDGGKTVF. The CDR3 DNA reads TGCAGCGTGGGGGACGATGGGGGAAAAACTGTTTTT.

The rearrangement uses TRBV5-6 and TRBJ2-3; the D is unclear. V lost 3 bases to trimming and J lost 4 bases, with 3 bases between them. The length of the CDR3 is 11 residues. The germline CDR1 and CDR2 sequences are SGHDT and YYEEEE. This CDR3 reads CASSSADTQYF. CDR3 sequence (DNA): TGTGCCAGCAGCTCAGCAGATACGCAGTATTTT.

In its sample, this clone is hyperexpanded. The gene calls are TRBV9 and TRBJ2-7, with D unresolved. CDR3 length: 13 amino acids. V lost 4 bases, J lost 3 bases, and 11 bases lay in between. Germline CDR1 reads SGDLS; CDR2 reads YYNGEE. This CDR3 is CASSPSSIYEQYF. Written as DNA, the CDR3 is TGTGCCAGCAGCCCGAGTAGCATCTACGAGCAGTACTTC.

CDR3 amino acids: CATSAGMNTGELFF. In DNA, the CDR3 is TGTGCCACCAGCGCAGGGATGAACACCGGGGAGCTGTTTTTT. The chain uses TRBV15 and TRBJ2-2; D perhaps matches TRBD1 (5 bases). The CDR3 contains 14 residues. The V gene's germline CDR1 is LNHNV and CDR2 YYDKDF (reference sequence). The V end was cut by 5 bases, the J end by 1 base, with 8 bases between.